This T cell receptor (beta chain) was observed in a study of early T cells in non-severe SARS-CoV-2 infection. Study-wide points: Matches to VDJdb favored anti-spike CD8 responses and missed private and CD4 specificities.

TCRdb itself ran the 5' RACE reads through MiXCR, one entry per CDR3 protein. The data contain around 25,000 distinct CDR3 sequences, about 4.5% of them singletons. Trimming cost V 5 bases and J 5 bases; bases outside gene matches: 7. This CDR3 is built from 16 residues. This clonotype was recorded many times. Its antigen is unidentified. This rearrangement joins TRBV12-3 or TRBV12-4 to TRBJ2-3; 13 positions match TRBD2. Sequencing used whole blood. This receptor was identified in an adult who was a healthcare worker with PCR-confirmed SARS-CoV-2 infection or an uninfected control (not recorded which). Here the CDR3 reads CASSGRTSGGQDTQYF. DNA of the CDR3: TGTGCCAGCAGTGGACGGACTAGCGGGGGCCAAGATACGCAGTATTTT.